What follows are 21 T cell receptor beta chains derived from one specimen sequenced in a study of blood T cell repertoires in COVID-19. Method: immunoSEQ multiplex PCR; TCRdb's copy keeps in-frame clones and lacks some. The sample includes 80,000 to 100,000 clones, 60% to 85% seen only once; the top ten take about 8.7%. The sequenced material came from peripheral blood. These TCRs come from a man aged 50 or older who had recovered from COVID-19.

J is TRBJ2-3 and V is TRBV5-4, with 12 bases aligning to TRBD2. CDR1 and CDR2 from the germline V gene are SGHNT and YYREEE (reference sequence). CDR3 size: 16 residues. J gave up 14 bases and V 1 base, and 14 bases lay outside the gene matches. The CDR3 protein is CASSLYGTSGSPRVYF. The CDR3 nucleotides are TGTGCCAGCAGCTTGTACGGGACTAGCGGGTCCCCGAGGGTGTATTTT.

The V call is TRBV6-1, the J call TRBJ2-1; TRBD2 matches 13 bases. The J segment lost 8 bases and the V segment lost 4 bases, leaving 8 bases of the junction unmatched. The germline CDR1 and CDR2 sequences are MNHNS and SASEGT. The CDR3 runs to 16 residues. The CDR3 loop is CASSVRWTSGSDEQFF. The CDR3 DNA reads as TGTGCCAGCAGTGTCCGGTGGACTAGCGGGAGCGATGAGCAGTTCTTC.

This chain connects TRBV3-1 (or the pseudogene TRBV3-2) to TRBJ2-1, with 10 bases fitting TRBD2. The CDR3 has 16 residues. J was trimmed by 6 bases and V by 5 bases; bases with no gene match: 10. Germline V gene sequence: CDR1 LGHDT, CDR2 YNNKEL (reference sequence). The CDR3 region is CASSGQSGGVSNEQFF. The DNA for the CDR3 is TGTGCCAGCAGCGGACAAAGCGGGGGGGTTTCCAATGAGCAGTTCTTC.

Only a few counts were recorded for this clone. The genes are TRBV3-1 (or the pseudogene TRBV3-2) and TRBJ1-5, with D hard to call. The CDR3 has 15 amino acids. V was clipped by 4 bases and J by 5 bases, with 15 bases between them. Germline V gives CDR1 LGHDT, CDR2 YNNKEL (reference sequence). Here the CDR3 DNA reads TGTGCCAGCAGCCGTGGGGAGGGAAGGCATCAGCCCCAGCATTTT. It codes for CASSRGEGRHQPQHF.

The rearrangement uses TRBV29-1 and TRBJ2-3, with D possibly TRBD2 on 5 matching bases. This CDR3 contains 13 residues. V was pared by 4 bases and J by 3 bases, with 11 bases between. CDR1 is SQVTM, CDR2 ANQGSEA, per germline. CDR3 in amino acids: CSVARGRTDTQYF. CDR3 DNA sequence: TGCAGCGTTGCCCGGGGTAGAACAGATACGCAGTATTTT.

The CDR3 reads CASSLDDIYYGYTF. Written as DNA, the CDR3 is TGTGCCAGCAGCTTGGATGATATCTATTATGGCTACACCTTC. The rearrangement uses TRBV5-6 and TRBJ1-2; D is ambiguous. CDR3 length: 14 residues. CDR1 and CDR2 (germline): SGHDT, YYEEEE. Trimming removed 0 bases from V and 5 bases from J, with 11 bases in between.

This clone was found once. V usage is TRBV19 and J usage is TRBJ2-6, with D tentatively TRBD2 (5 bases). The CDR3 covers 16 residues. The V end was cut by 5 bases, the J end by 0 bases, with 11 bases between. Germline V gives CDR1 LNHDA, CDR2 SQIVND (reference sequence). CDR3 in DNA: TGTGCCAGTAGTGGGAGACACGGCTCTGGGGCCAACGTCCTGACTTTC. It codes for CASSGRHGSGANVLTF.

This clone has only a few counts. This chain joins TRBV5-4 and TRBJ2-1, with 9 positions matching TRBD2. With V trimmed by 0 bases and J by 7 bases, 11 bases remained unmatched. Germline V gives CDR1 SGHNT, CDR2 YYREEE (reference sequence). The CDR3 has 17 residues. DNA for the CDR3: TGTGCCAGCAGCTTGGCCGGCGGGCGGGGGGGCCGGAATGAGCAGTTCTTC. It specifies CASSLAGGRGGRNEQFF.

This chain joins TRBV5-1 and TRBJ2-5; D not certain. There are 13 residues in the CDR3. V lost 0 bases and J 3 bases, leaving 6 bases between the germline ends. Germline CDR1 and CDR2: SGHRS and YFSETQ. The CDR3 coding sequence is TGCGCCAGCAGCTTGGCCACTAAAGAGACCCAGTACTTC. Translation gives CASSLATKETQYF.

The rearrangement links TRBV10-3 to TRBJ1-5; D is unresolved. The CDR3 spans 14 residues. Trimming removed 10 bases at V and 0 bases at J, with 13 bases between. The germline gives CDR1 ENHRY, CDR2 SYGVKD. The CDR3 DNA reads as TGTGCCACCCAGGAATCCTATAGCAATCAGCCCCAGCATTTT. It yields the protein CATQESYSNQPQHF.

This rearrangement joins TRBV5-1 to TRBJ2-5; TRBD1 matches 9 bases. V lost 5 bases to trimming and J lost 4 bases; unmatched junction nucleotides: 6. Germline lookup yields CDR1 SGHRS and CDR2 YFSETQ. The CDR3 has 14 residues. The CDR3 nucleotides read TGCGCCAGCAGTTGGGACAGGGTCGGAGAGACCCAGTACTTC. This encodes CASSWDRVGETQYF.

The chain combines TRBV7-2 with TRBJ2-2, with unresolved D. Germline loops: CDR1 SGHTA, CDR2 FQGNSA. The CDR3 is made up of 14 amino acids. Trimming cost V 0 bases and J 5 bases, with 7 bases left between them. This CDR3 reads CASSLALSTGELFF. The CDR3 DNA sequence: TGTGCCAGCAGCTTAGCTCTCTCTACCGGGGAGCTGTTTTTT.

This clone was counted a few times. V usage is TRBV18 and J usage is TRBJ2-7; 11 nucleotides agree with TRBD2. Trimming cost V 3 bases and J 3 bases; bases outside gene matches: 1. CDR1 KGHSH and CDR2 LQKENI come from the germline V gene. The CDR3 consists of 14 residues. The CDR3 coding sequence is TGTGCCAGCTCACCGGGACTAGCGGACTACGAGCAGTACTTC. It is translated as CASSPGLADYEQYF.

This clone was picked up a small number of times. The chain links TRBV19 to TRBJ1-2, with TRBD1 as a possible D gene (6 bases). Germline lookup yields CDR1 LNHDA and CDR2 SQIVND (reference sequence). The V end lost 6 bases, the J end lost 5 bases, and 16 bases lay between the germline ends. This CDR3 is built from 14 residues. In nucleotides, the CDR3 is TGTGCCAGTAGGAATGCGGACAGCTGGTATGGCTACACCTTC. Protein product: CASRNADSWYGYTF. Drawing the rest from reference TRBV19 and TRBJ1-2, the complete variable domain is DGGITQSPKYLFRKEGQNVTLSCEQNLNHDAMYWYRQDPGQGLRLIYYSQIVNDFQKGDIAEGYSVSREKKESFPLTVTSAQKNPTAFYLCASRNADSWYGYTFGSGTRLTVV.

The chain recombines TRBV5-1 with TRBJ1-4, with 7 nucleotides matching TRBD1. Germline V lookup: CDR1 SGHRS, CDR2 YFSETQ. The junction had 9 bases not matched to a gene; V was cut back by 5 bases and J by 2 bases. The CDR3 length is 16 residues. DNA for the CDR3: TGCGCCAGCAGTAAAGAGGGACAGAATACTAATGAAAAACTGTTTTTT. It encodes CASSKEGQNTNEKLFF.

This chain links TRBV6-6 with TRBJ2-3; TRBD1 matches at 12 bases. Trimming removed 6 bases from V and 6 bases from J; junction bases left unmatched: 7. Germline CDR1 and CDR2: MNHNY and SVGAGI (reference sequence). This CDR3 region has 15 residues. The CDR3 reads CASRGTGGPSDTQYF. In DNA form, the CDR3 reads TGTGCCAGCAGAGGGACAGGGGGCCCTAGCGATACGCAGTATTTT.

The chain employs TRBV6-5 and TRBJ2-3; 9 bases align to TRBD2. Germline lookup yields CDR1 MNHEY and CDR2 SVGAGI. The CDR3 is 15 amino acids. J was trimmed by 4 bases and V by 6 bases; bases with no gene match: 8. The CDR3 region is CASSSSGGLADTQYF. In DNA, the CDR3 is TGTGCCAGCAGCTCGAGCGGGGGGCTCGCAGATACGCAGTATTTT.

This clone was seen only once. The V call is TRBV27, the J call TRBJ2-2, with D maybe TRBD1 (6 bases). V dropped 5 bases and J dropped 6 bases, with 10 bases sitting between them. Germline loops: CDR1 MNHEY, CDR2 SMNVEV (reference sequence). The CDR3 extends over 13 amino acids. CDR3 in amino acids: CASSLQGSGELFF. The CDR3 coding sequence is TGTGCCAGCAGTCTACAGGGATCCGGGGAGCTGTTTTTT.

This rearrangement joins TRBV9 to TRBJ2-7; 12 bases match TRBD1. With V trimmed by 4 bases and J by 7 bases, 6 bases remained unmatched. Germline lookup yields CDR1 SGDLS and CDR2 YYNGEE. CDR3 size: 14 residues. The CDR3 region is CASSWGQGASEQYF. CDR3 nucleotides: TGTGCCAGCAGCTGGGGACAGGGGGCTTCGGAGCAGTACTTC.

The CDR3 coding sequence is TGCAGTGCTAGTATTCCCAGGGGCTATGGAAACACCATATATTTT. This encodes CSASIPRGYGNTIYF. The rearrangement uses TRBV20-1 and TRBJ1-3, with D perhaps TRBD1 (6 bases). Trimming shortened V by 3 bases and J by 3 bases, and 15 bases separated the two germline ends. This CDR3 has 15 residues. The germline gives CDR1 DFQATT, CDR2 SNEGSKA (reference sequence).

V and J are TRBV5-4 and TRBJ2-5; the match to TRBD2 covers 7 bases. CDR3 length: 14 residues. V dropped 4 bases and J dropped 0; count of bases not matched to a gene: 3. Germline CDR1 is SGHNT and CDR2 is YYREEE (reference sequence). The CDR3 protein is CASSRGLNQETQYF. The CDR3, as DNA: TGTGCCAGCAGCCGGGGACTAAACCAAGAGACCCAGTACTTC.